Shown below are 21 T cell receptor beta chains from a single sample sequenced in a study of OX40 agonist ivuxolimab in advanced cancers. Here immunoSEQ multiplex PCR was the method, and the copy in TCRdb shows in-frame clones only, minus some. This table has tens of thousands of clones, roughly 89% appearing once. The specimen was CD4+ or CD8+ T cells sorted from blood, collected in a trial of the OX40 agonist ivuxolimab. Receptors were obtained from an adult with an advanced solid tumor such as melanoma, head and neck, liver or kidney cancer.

DNA of the CDR3: TGTGCCAGCAGCTTAGCGGGGGGGCCCAATGAGCAGTTCTTC. It specifies CASSLAGGPNEQFF. The chain links TRBV7-3 to TRBJ2-1; 9 nucleotides align to TRBD2. Per germline, CDR1 SGHTA and CDR2 FQGTGA. The CDR3 length is 14 residues. After removal of 2 bases from V and 6 bases from J, the junction contained 2 bases not matched to a gene.

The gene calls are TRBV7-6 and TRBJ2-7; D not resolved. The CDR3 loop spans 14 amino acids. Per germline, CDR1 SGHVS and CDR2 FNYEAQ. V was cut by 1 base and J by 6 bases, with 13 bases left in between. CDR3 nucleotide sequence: TGTGCCAGCAGCTTAGACGGCCGTCGAGGCGAGCAGTACTTC. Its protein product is CASSLDGRRGEQYF.

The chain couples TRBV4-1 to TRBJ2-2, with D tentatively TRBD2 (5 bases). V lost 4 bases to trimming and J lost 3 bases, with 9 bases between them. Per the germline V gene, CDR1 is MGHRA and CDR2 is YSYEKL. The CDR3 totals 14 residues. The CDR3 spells CASSRGEDTGELFF. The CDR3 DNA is TGCGCCAGCAGCCGGGGAGAGGACACCGGGGAGCTGTTTTTT.

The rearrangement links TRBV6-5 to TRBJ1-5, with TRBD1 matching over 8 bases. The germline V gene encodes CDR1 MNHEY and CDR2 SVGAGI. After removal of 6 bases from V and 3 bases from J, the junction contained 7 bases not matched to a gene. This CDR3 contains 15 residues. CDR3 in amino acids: CASSLTGEDNQPQHF. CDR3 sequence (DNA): TGTGCCAGCAGCCTGACAGGGGAGGACAATCAGCCCCAGCATTTT.

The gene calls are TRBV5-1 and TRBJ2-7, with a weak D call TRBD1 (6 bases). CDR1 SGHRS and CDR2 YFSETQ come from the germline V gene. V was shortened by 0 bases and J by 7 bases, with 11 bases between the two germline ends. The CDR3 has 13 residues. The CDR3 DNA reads TGCGCCAGCAGCTTGGTGGGGGCGCGGGAGCAGTACTTC. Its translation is CASSLVGAREQYF. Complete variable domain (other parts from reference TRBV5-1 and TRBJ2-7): KAGVTQTPRYLIKTRGQQVTLSCSPISGHRSVSWYQQTPGQGLQFLFEYFSETQRNKGNFPGRFSGRQFSNSRSEMNVSTLELGDSALYLCASSLVGAREQYFGPGTRLTVT.

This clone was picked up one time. CDR3 sequence: CASSGGQGYEQYF. For the CDR3, the DNA is TGCGCCAGCAGCGGAGGACAGGGGTACGAGCAGTACTTC. V usage is TRBV5-1 and J usage is TRBJ2-7; TRBD1 matches 9 bases. The CDR3 consists of 13 residues. Germline-derived CDR1 and CDR2 are SGHRS and YFSETQ. The ends lost 4 bases at V and 4 bases at J; junction bases unmatched: 3.

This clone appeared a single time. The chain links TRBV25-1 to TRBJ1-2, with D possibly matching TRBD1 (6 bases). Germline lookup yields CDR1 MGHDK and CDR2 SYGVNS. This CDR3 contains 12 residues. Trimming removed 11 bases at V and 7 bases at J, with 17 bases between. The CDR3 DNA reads TGTGCCGGTTCCGGACAGTACGGTGGCTACACCTTC. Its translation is CAGSGQYGGYTF.

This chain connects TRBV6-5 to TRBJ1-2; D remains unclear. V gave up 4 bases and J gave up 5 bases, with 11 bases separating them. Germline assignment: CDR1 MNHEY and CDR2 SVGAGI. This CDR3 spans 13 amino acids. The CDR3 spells CASSSRTGYGYTF. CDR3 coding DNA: TGTGCCAGCAGTTCCAGGACGGGGTATGGCTACACCTTC.

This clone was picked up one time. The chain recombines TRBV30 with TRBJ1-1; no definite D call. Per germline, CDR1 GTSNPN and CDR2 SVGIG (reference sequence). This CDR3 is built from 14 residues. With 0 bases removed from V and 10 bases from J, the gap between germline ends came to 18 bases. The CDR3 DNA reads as TGTGCCTGGAGTGTACGGGGAGGTGTGGGCCGAGCTTTCTTT. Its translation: CAWSVRGGVGRAFF.

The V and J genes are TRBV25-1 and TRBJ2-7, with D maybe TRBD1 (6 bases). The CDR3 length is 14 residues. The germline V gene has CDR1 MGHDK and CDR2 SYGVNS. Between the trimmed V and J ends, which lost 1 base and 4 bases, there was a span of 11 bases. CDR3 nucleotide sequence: TGTGCCAGCAGTGAATCAGGGGTGAGGTACGAGCAGTACTTC. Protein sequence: CASSESGVRYEQYF.

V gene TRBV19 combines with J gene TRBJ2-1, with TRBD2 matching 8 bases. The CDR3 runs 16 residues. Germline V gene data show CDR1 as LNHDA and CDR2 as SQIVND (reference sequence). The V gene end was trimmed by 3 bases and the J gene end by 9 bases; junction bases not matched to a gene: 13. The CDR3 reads CASSIKSGGGRSEQFF. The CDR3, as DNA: TGTGCCAGTAGTATTAAGTCGGGTGGCGGGAGGAGTGAGCAGTTCTTC. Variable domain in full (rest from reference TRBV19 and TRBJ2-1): DGGITQSPKYLFRKEGQNVTLSCEQNLNHDAMYWYRQDPGQGLRLIYYSQIVNDFQKGDIAEGYSVSREKKESFPLTVTSAQKNPTAFYLCASSIKSGGGRSEQFFGPGTRLTVL.

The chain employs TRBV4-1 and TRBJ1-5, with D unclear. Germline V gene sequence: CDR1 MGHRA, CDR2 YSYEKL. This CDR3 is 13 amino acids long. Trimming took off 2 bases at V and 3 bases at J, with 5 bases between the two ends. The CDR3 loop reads CASSQLVNQPQHF. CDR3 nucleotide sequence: TGCGCCAGCAGCCAACTGGTCAATCAGCCCCAGCATTTT.

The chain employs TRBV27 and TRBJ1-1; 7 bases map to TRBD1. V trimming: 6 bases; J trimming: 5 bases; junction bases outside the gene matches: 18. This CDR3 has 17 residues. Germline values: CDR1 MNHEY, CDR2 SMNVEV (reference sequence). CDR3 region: CASSRTRGPGLTTEAFF. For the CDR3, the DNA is TGTGCCAGCAGCCGGACTAGGGGGCCGGGACTAACAACTGAAGCTTTCTTT.

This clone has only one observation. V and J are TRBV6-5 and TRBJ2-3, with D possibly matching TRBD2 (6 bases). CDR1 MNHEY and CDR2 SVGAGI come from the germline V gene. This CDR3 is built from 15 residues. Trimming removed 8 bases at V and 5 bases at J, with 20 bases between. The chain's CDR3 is CASHTSGGTGDTQYF. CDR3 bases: TGTGCCAGCCACACTTCTGGGGGGACGGGAGATACGCAGTATTTT.

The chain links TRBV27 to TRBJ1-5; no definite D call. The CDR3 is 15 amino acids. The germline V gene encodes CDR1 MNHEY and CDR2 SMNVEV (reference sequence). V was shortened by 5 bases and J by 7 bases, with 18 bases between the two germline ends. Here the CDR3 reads CASSIGSDGGQPQHF. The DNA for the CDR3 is TGTGCCAGCAGTATCGGCTCAGACGGAGGGCAGCCCCAGCATTTT.

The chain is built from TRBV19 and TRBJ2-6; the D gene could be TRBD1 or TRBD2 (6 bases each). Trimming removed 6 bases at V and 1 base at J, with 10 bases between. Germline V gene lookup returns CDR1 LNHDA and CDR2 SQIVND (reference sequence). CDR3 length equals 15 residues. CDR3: CASSRGQSGANVLTF. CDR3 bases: TGTGCCAGTAGCCGGGGGCAATCTGGGGCCAACGTCCTGACTTTC.

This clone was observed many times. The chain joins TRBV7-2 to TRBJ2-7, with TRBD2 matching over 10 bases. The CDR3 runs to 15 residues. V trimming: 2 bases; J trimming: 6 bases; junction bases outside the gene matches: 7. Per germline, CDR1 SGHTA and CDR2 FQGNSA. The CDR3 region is CASSLNLAGVSEQYF. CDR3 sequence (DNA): TGTGCCAGCAGCTTAAATCTAGCGGGGGTAAGCGAGCAGTACTTC.

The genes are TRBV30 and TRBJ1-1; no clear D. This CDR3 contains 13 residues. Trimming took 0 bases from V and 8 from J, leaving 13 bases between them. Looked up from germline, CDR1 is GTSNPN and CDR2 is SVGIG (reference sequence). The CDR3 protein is CAWSVGNRQEAFF. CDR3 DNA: TGTGCCTGGAGTGTGGGGAACCGCCAAGAAGCTTTCTTT.

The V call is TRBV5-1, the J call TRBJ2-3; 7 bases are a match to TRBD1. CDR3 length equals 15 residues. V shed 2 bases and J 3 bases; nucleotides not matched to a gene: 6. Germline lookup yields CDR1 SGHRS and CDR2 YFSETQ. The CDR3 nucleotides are TGCGCCAGCAGCTTAGGGGGCCTTGGTACAGATACGCAGTATTTT. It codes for CASSLGGLGTDTQYF.

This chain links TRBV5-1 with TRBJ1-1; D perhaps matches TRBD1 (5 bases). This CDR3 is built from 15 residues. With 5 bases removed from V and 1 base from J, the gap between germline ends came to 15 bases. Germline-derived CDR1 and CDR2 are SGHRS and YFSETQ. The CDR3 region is CASRTSGGGNTEAFF. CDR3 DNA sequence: TGCGCCAGCAGAACATCGGGGGGAGGGAACACTGAAGCTTTCTTT.

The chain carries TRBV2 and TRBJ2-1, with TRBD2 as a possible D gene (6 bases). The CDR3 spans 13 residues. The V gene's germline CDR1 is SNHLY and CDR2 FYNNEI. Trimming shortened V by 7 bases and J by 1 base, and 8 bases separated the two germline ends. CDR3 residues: CASMGLSYNEQFF. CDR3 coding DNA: TGTGCCAGCATGGGACTTTCCTACAATGAGCAGTTCTTC.